Here is one TCR beta chain with its context. This entry comes from a study of blood T cell repertoires in COVID-19. Looking at the study overall: In each case, the material was cDNA or gDNA derived from T cells, B-cell-depleted T cells, or PBMCs.

The authors' processing: From reference gene primer amplification, estimates of nucleated cell counts were derived. Using immunoSEQ multiplex PCR, the repertoire was profiled, and TCRdb retains in-frame clones only, with some absent. Clone size and V and J calls were adopted from that table, with D and trimming inferred from the DNA. The sample has around 23,000 clones, around nine tenths seen once. The receptor was isolated from a man aged 50 to 60 with active COVID-19. The sample taken for sequencing was peripheral blood.

For the CDR3, the DNA is TGCGCCAGCAGCTCCCGACCGACTAGCGGGGGGGGCGGGACCAAAAACATTCAGTACTTC. Its translation is CASSSRPTSGGGGTKNIQYF. V gene TRBV5-1 combines with J gene TRBJ2-4, with 14 bases aligning to TRBD2. There are 20 residues in the CDR3. The germline CDR1 and CDR2 sequences are SGHRS and YFSETQ. After removal of 3 bases from V and 2 bases from J, the junction contained 13 bases not matched to a gene.